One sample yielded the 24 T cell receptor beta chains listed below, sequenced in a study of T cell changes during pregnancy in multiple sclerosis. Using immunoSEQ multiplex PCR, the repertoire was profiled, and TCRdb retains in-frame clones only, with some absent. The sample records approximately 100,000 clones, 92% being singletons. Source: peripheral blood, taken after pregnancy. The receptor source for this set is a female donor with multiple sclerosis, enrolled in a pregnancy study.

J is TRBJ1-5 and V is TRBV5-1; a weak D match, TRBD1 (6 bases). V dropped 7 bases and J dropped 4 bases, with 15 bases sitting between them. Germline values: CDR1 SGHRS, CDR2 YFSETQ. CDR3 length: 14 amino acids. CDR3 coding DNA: TGCGCCAGCGGCCACGACAGGCGGAATCAGCCCCAGCATTTT. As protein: CASGHDRRNQPQHF.

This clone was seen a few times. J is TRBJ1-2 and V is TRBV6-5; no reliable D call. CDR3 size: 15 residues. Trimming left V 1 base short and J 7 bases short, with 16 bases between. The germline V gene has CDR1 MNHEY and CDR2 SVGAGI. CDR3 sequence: CASSYLLGSASGYTF. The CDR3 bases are TGTGCCAGCAGTTACTTGCTAGGGAGCGCATCTGGCTACACCTTC.

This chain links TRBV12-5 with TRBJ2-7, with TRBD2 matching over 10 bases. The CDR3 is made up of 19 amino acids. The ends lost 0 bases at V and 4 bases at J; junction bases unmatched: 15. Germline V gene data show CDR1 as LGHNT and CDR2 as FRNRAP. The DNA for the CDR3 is TGTGCTAGTGGTTTGGTAGGCCTAGCGGGGGCCGCCCCTAAATACGAGCAGTACTTC. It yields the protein CASGLVGLAGAAPKYEQYF.

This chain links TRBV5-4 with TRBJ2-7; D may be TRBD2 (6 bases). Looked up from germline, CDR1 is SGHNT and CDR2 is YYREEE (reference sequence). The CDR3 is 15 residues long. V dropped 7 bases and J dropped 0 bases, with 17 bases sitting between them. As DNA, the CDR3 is TGTGCCAGCTCCGATCCGGGACTCTCCTCCTACGAGCAGTACTTC. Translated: CASSDPGLSSYEQYF.

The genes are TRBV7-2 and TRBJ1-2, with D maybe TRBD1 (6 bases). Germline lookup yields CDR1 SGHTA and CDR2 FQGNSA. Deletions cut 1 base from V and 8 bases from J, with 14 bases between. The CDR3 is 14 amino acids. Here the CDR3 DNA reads TGTGCCAGCAGCTTAGAGTGGCAGGGGCTCGGCTACACCTTC. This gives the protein CASSLEWQGLGYTF.

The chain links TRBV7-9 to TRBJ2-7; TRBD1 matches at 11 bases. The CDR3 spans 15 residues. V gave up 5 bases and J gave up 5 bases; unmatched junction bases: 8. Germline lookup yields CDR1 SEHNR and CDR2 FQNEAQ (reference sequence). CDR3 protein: CASSHRDRGTHEQYF. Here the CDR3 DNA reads TGTGCCAGCAGCCACCGGGACAGGGGGACCCACGAGCAGTACTTC.

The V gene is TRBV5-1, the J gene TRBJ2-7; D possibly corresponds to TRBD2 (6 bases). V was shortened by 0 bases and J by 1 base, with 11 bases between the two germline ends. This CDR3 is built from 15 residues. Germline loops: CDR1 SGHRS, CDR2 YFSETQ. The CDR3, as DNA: TGCGCCAGCAGCTTGGGAGGGAGGAGTTCCTACGAGCAGTACTTC. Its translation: CASSLGGRSSYEQYF.

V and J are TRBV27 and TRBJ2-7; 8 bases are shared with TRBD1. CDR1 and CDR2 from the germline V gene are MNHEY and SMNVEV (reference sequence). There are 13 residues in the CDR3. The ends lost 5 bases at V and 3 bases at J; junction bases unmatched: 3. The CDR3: CASSPGQGYEQYF. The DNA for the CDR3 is TGTGCCAGCAGTCCAGGACAGGGCTACGAGCAGTACTTC.

The DNA of the CDR3 is TGTGCCAGCAGGGGGAGGGGGGACTATGGCTACACCTTC. Translating it yields CASRGRGDYGYTF. The V call is TRBV4-2, the J call TRBJ1-2; D is possibly TRBD1 (6 bases). Between the trimmed V and J ends, which lost 6 bases and 3 bases, there was a span of 11 bases. The CDR3 runs to 13 residues. The germline V gene has CDR1 LGHNA and CDR2 YNFKEQ.

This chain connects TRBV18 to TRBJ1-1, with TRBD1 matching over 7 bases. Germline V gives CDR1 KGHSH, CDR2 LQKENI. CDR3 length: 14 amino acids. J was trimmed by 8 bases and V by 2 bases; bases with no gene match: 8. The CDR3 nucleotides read TGTGCCAGCTCACCAACGTTAGGGACAGAGGAAGCTTTCTTT. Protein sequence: CASSPTLGTEEAFF.

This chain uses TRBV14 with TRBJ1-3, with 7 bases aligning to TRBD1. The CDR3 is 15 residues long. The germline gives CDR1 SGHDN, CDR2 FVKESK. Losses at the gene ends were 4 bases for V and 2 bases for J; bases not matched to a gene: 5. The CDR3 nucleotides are TGTGCCAGCAGCCGCGATGACAGGGCTGGAAACACCATATATTTT. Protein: CASSRDDRAGNTIYF.

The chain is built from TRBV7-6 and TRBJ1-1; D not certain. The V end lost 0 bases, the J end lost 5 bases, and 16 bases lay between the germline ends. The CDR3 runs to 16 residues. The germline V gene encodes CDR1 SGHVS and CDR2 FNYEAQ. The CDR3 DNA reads TGTGCCAGCAGCTTAGCGCCGGGGAACATGGGTACTGAAGCTTTCTTT. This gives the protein CASSLAPGNMGTEAFF.

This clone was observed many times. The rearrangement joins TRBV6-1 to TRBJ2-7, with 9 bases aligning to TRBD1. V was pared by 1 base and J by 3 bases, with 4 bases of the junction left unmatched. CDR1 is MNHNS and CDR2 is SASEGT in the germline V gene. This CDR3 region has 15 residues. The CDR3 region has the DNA TGTGCCAGCAGTGAAGGGGAGACAGGGGGCTACGAGCAGTACTTC. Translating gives CASSEGETGGYEQYF.

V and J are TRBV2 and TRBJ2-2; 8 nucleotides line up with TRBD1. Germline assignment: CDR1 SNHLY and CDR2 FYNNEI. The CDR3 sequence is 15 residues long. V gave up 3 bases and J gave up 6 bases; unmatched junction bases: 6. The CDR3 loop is CASSDWTGLSGELFF. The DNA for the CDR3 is TGTGCCAGCAGTGATTGGACAGGGCTATCCGGGGAGCTGTTTTTT.

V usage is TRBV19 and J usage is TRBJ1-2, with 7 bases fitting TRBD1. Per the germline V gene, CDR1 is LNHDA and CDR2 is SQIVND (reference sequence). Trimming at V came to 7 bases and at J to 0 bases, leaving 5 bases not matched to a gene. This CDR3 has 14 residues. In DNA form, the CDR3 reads TGTGCCAGTAAACTAGGACAGGCTAACTATGGCTACACCTTC. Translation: CASKLGQANYGYTF.

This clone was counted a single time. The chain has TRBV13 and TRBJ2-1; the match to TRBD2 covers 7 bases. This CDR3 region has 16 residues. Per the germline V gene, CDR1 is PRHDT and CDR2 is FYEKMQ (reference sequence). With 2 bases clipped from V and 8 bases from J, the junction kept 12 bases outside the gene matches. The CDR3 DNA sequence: TGTGCCAGCAGCTTACAGCGGGCCGGGGGGATGGATGAGCAGTTCTTC. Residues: CASSLQRAGGMDEQFF.

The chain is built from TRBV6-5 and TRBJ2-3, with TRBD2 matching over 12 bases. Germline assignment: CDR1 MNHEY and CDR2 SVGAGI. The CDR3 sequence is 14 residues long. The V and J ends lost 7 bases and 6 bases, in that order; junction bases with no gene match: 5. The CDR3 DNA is TGTGCCAGCAAGGGTCTAGCGGGAGGGGATACGCAGTATTTT. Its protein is CASKGLAGGDTQYF.

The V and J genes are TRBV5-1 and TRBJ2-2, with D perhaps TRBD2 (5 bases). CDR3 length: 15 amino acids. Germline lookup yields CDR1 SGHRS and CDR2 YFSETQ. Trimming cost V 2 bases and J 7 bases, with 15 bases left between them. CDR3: CASSLAVFKDGELFF. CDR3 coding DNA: TGCGCCAGCAGCTTAGCGGTATTCAAGGACGGGGAGCTGTTTTTT.

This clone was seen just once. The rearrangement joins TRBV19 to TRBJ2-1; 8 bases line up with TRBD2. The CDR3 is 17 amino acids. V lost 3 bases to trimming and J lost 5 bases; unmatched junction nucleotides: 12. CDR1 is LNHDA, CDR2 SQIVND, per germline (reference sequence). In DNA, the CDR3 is TGTGCCAGTAGTATGGGGGCTAGCGGGTGGTTTGACAATGAGCAGTTCTTC. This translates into CASSMGASGWFDNEQFF.

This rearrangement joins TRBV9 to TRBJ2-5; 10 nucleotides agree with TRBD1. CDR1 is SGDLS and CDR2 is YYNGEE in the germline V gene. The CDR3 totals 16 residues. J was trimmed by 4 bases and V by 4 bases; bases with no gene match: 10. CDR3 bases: TGTGCCAGCAGCCCTTGGACAGGGGGAATGGGAGAGACCCAGTACTTC. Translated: CASSPWTGGMGETQYF.

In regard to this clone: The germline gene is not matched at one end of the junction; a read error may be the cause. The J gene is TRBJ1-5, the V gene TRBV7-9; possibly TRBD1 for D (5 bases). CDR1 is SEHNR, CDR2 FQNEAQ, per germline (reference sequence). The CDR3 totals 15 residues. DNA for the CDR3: TGTGCCAGCAGTTTAGGACACCATAGCAATCAGCCCCAGCATTTT. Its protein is CASSLGHHSNQPQHF.

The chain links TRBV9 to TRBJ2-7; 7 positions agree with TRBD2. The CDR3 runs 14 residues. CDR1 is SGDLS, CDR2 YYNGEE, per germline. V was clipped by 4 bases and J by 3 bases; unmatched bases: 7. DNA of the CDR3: TGTGCCAGCAGCCGCGAGGCTAGCGGCTACGAGCAGTACTTC. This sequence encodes CASSREASGYEQYF.

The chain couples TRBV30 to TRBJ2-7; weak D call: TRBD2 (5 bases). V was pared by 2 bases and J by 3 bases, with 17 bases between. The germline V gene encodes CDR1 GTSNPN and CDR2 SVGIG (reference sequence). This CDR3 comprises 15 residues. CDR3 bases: TGTGCCTGGAGTCTAGCCCCCAGGAGGATCTACGAGCAGTACTTC. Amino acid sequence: CAWSLAPRRIYEQYF.

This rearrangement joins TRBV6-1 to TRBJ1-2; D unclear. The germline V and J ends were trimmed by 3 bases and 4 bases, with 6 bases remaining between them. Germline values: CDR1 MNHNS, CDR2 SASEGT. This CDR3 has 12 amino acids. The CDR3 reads CASSDGSYGYTF. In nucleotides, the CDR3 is TGTGCCAGCAGTGACGGGAGCTATGGCTACACCTTC.